These T cell receptor beta chains were read from a single sample in a study of radiation and T cells in renal cell carcinoma. Sequencing used immunoSEQ multiplex PCR; TCRdb keeps in-frame clones, though not all of them. The sample gives around 81,000 clones, roughly 80% of which show up once; under 10% is in the top ten. This specimen consisted of blood, obtained from a patient whose treatment included radiotherapy and nephrectomy. The receptors originated from a man aged 50-60 years with renal cell carcinoma. Both conserved end residues are part of each CDR3. D genes are given only for firm matches. A row's size may be missing; if present it is once, few, many or a size class.

.,TRBD2,TRBJ2-7,TRBV7-2,CASSLISGDSYEQYF,TGTGCCAGCAGCTTAATTAGCGGGGACTCCTACGAGCAGTACTTC
few,TRBD1,TRBJ1-4,TRBV10-3,CAISKDREDEKLFF,TGTGCCATCAGTAAGGACAGGGAAGATGAAAAACTGTTTTTT
.,.,TRBJ1-1,TRBV27,CASSLQGGGYTEAFF,TGTGCCAGCAGTTTACAAGGGGGGGGTTACACTGAAGCTTTCTTT
.,TRBD2,TRBJ2-1,TRBV7-9,CASSSISGGQYNEQFF,TGTGCCAGCAGCTCCATTAGCGGGGGGCAATACAATGAGCAGTTCTTC
.,.,TRBJ2-7,TRBV7-9,CASSGPRSSYEQYF,TGTGCCAGCAGCGGCCCGCGGAGTAGCTACGAGCAGTACTTC
few,TRBD1,TRBJ1-1,TRBV29-1,CSVEVQGVTEAFF,TGCAGCGTTGAAGTGCAGGGGGTCACTGAAGCTTTCTTT
few,.,TRBJ1-4,TRBV4-2,CASSQNGQRGEKLFF,TGTGCCAGCAGCCAAAACGGCCAGAGGGGGGAAAAACTGTTTTTT
.,.,TRBJ2-1,TRBV7-7,CASSPRGALYNEQFF,TGTGCTAGCAGCCCCCGGGGGGCACTCTACAATGAGCAGTTCTTC
.,.,TRBJ1-4,TRBV5-1,CASSPRSTNEKLFF,TGCGCCAGTTCGCCGCGGTCAACTAATGAAAAACTGTTTTTT
.,.,TRBJ1-1,TRBV9,CASSPQEMNTEAFF,TGTGCCAGCAGCCCACAGGAGATGAACACTGAAGCTTTCTTT
.,.,TRBJ2-3,TRBV28,CASSLGSLRTDTQYF,TGTGCCAGCAGTTTAGGATCGCTGCGCACAGATACGCAGTATTTT
.,TRBD2,TRBJ2-3,TRBV11-3,CASSFSGSPDTQYF,TGTGCCAGCAGCTTTAGCGGGAGTCCCGATACGCAGTATTTT
.,TRBD2,TRBJ2-1,TRBV25-1,CASSEYQRGGAHEQFF,TGTGCCAGCAGTGAATACCAGCGGGGGGGCGCTCATGAGCAGTTCTTC
.,.,TRBJ1-4,TRBV19,CASSIDGRLATNEKLFF,TGTGCCAGTAGTATAGATGGACGGCTCGCAACTAATGAAAAACTGTTTTTT
.,.,TRBJ2-7,TRBV30,CACAVGLYYEQYF,TGTGCCTGCGCAGTGGGGTTGTACTACGAGCAGTACTTC
.,.,TRBJ2-7,TRBV29-1,CSAGDGGSEQYF,TGCAGTGCAGGGGACGGGGGTTCCGAGCAGTACTTC
once,.,TRBJ1-2,TRBV19,CASSPQGFYGYTF,TGTGCCAGTAGTCCCCAAGGGTTCTATGGCTACACCTTC
few,.,TRBJ1-2,TRBV30,CAWTPFGGRPGYTF,TGTGCCTGGACACCCTTTGGGGGGCGGCCTGGCTACACCTTC
.,.,TRBJ1-2,TRBV4-1,CASSQDYGNYGYTF,TGCGCCAGCAGCCAAGATTATGGTAACTATGGCTACACCTTC
once,.,TRBJ2-7,TRBV27,CASRDSPSSYEQYF,TGTGCCAGCAGGGACAGCCCTAGCTCCTACGAGCAGTACTTC
.,.,TRBJ2-3,TRBV12-5,CASTKGLAIITDTQYF,TGTGCTAGCACTAAGGGACTCGCTATCATCACAGATACGCAGTATTTT
few,.,TRBJ1-1,TRBV4-2,CASSQVMAGTEAFF,TGTGCCAGCAGCCAAGTTATGGCTGGCACTGAAGCTTTCTTT
.,TRBD1,TRBJ1-5,TRBV30,CAWSVMGQINQPQHF,TGTGCCTGGAGTGTAATGGGACAGATCAATCAGCCCCAGCATTTT
.,.,TRBJ2-5,TRBV11-2,CASSLMDSGETQYF,TGTGCCAGCAGCTTGATGGACAGCGGTGAGACCCAGTACTTC
.,.,TRBJ1-1,TRBV7-9,CASSLGQGQEAFF,TGTGCCAGCAGCTTAGGCCAGGGGCAGGAAGCTTTCTTT
.,TRBD2,TRBJ2-5,TRBV5-1,CASSLASGQETQYF,TGCGCCAGCAGCTTGGCTAGCGGTCAAGAGACCCAGTACTTC
.,.,TRBJ1-5,TRBV7-2,CASSPWDGSNQPQHF,TGTGCCAGCAGCCCCTGGGACGGTAGCAATCAGCCCCAGCATTTT
.,.,TRBJ2-5,TRBV18,CASSPLGTQETQYF,TGTGCCAGCTCACCACTGGGGACCCAAGAGACCCAGTACTTC
.,.,TRBJ1-5,TRBV5-1,CASSFLNQPQHF,TGCGCCAGCAGCTTCCTGAATCAGCCCCAGCATTTT
.,TRBD2,TRBJ2-1,TRBV6-4,CASSALPLAGSEQFF,TGTGCCAGCAGTGCCCTCCCTCTAGCGGGTAGTGAGCAGTTCTTC
.,.,TRBJ1-5,TRBV6-1,CASSRTGFDNQPQHF,TGTGCCAGCAGCCGAACAGGGTTTGACAATCAGCCCCAGCATTTT
.,.,TRBJ1-2,TRBV7-2,CASSPHMGYGYTF,TGTGCCAGCAGCCCCCATATGGGCTATGGCTACACCTTC
.,TRBD1,TRBJ2-5,TRBV18,CASSPQDRGQQETQYF,TGTGCCAGCTCACCCCAGGACAGGGGGCAACAAGAGACCCAGTACTTC
.,TRBD1,TRBJ1-6,TRBV27,CASSLWTGGSPLHF,TGTGCCAGCAGTTTATGGACAGGGGGTTCACCCCTCCACTTT
few,.,TRBJ1-5,TRBV4-1,CASSLGTRDPAQHF,TGCGCCAGCAGCCTCGGGACACGGGATCCGGCCCAGCATTTT
few,.,TRBJ1-2,TRBV4-1,CASSPGGYGYTF,TGCGCCAGCAGCCCTGGGGGTTATGGCTACACCTTC
few,.,TRBJ1-5,TRBV6-5,CASSFGWGQPQHF,TGTGCCAGCAGCTTCGGATGGGGTCAGCCCCAGCATTTT
once,TRBD1,TRBJ1-5,TRBV19,CASSRQGNQPQHF,TGTGCCAGTAGTCGACAGGGTAATCAGCCCCAGCATTTT
.,.,TRBJ1-4,TRBV4-3,CASSQSHTTNEKLFF,TGCGCCAGCAGCCAAAGCCATACAACTAATGAAAAACTGTTTTTT
.,.,TRBJ1-1,TRBV9,CASSVGRGNTEAFF,TGTGCCAGCAGCGTAGGAAGGGGGAACACTGAAGCTTTCTTT
.,.,TRBJ1-6,TRBV7-9,CASSLNKGLNSPLHF,TGTGCCAGCAGCTTAAACAAGGGACTAAATTCACCCCTCCACTTT
.,.,TRBJ2-5,TRBV7-9,CASSLEDETQYF,TGTGCCAGCAGCTTAGAGGATGAGACCCAGTACTTC
.,.,TRBJ1-1,TRBV6-6,CASSYGRRGTEAFF,TGTGCCAGCAGTTACGGTCGAAGAGGCACTGAAGCTTTCTTT